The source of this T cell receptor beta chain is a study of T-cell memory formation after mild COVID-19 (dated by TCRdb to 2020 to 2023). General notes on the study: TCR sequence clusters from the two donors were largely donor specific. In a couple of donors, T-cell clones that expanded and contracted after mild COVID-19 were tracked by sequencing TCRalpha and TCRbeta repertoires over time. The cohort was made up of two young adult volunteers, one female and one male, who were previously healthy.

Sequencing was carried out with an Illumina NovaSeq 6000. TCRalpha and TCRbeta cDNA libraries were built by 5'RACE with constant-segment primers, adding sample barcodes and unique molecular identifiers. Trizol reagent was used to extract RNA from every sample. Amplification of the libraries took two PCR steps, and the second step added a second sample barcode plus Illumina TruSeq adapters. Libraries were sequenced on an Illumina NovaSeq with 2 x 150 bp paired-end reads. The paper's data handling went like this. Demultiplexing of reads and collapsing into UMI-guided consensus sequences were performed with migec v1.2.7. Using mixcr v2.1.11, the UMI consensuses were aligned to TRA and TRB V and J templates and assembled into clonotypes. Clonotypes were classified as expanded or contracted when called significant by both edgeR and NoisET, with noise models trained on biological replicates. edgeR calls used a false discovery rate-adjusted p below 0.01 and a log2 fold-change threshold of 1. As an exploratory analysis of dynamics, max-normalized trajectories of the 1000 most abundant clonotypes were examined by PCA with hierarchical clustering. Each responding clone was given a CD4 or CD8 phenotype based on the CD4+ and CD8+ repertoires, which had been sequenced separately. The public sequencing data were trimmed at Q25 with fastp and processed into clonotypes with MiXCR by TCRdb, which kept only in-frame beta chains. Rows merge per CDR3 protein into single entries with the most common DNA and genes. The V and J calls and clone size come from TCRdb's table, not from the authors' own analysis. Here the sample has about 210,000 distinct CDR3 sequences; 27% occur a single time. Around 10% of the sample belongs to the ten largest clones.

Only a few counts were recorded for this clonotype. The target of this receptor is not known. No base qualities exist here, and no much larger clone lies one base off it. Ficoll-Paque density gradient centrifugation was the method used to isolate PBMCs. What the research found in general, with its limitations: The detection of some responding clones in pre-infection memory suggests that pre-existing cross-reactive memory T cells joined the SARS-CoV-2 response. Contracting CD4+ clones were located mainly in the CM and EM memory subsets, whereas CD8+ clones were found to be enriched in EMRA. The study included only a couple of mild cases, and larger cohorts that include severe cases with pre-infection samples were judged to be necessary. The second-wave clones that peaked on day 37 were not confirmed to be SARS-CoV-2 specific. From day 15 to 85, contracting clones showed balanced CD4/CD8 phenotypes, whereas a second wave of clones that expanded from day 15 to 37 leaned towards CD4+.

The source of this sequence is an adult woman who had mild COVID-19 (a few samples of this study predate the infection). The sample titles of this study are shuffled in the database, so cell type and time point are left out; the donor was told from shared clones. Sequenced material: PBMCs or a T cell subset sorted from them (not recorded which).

At the DNA level, the sequence is TGTGCCAGCAGCTCGACTGGGAGCGGGAGTGGGAACACCGGGGAGCTGTTTTTT. This encodes CASSSTGSGSGNTGELFF. Recombination linked TRBV7-9 to TRBJ2-2, and TRBD2 aligns with 8 junction nucleotides. The CDR3 has 18 amino acids, counting the end cysteine and phenylalanine. This entry keeps only the CDR3 DNA: 54 bases, framed from base 1. CDR1 and CDR2 were assigned from the germline V gene (reference sequence) as SEHNR and FQNEAQ. V lost 4 bases and J lost 1 base, and the count of bases not matched to a germline gene is 11. With the portions outside the CDR3 filled from the reference TRBV7-9 and TRBJ2-2 genes, the complete variable region becomes DTGVSQNPRHKITKRGQNVTFRCDPISEHNRLYWYRQTLGQGPEFLTYFQNEAQLEKSRLLSDRFSAERPKGSFSTLEIQRTEQGDSAMYLCASSSTGSGSGNTGELFFGEGSRLTVL.